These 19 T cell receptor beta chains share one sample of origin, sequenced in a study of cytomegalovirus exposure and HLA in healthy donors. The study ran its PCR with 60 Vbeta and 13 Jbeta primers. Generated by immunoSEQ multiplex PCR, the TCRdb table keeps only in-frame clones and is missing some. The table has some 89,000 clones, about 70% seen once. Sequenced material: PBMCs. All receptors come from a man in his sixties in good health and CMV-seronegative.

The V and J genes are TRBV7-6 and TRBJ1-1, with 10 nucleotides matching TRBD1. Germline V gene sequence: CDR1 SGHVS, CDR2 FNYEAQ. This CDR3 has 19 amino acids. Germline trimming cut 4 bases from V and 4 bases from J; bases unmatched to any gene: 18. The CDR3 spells CASSSDLDRGIRRGTEAFF. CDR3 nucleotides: TGTGCCAGCAGCTCCGATTTGGACAGGGGGATTAGACGGGGCACTGAAGCTTTCTTT.

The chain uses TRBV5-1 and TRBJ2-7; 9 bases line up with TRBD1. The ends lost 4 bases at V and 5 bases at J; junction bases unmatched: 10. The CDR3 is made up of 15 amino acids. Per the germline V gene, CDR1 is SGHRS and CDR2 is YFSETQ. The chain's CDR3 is CASSLDGTGINEQYF. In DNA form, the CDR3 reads TGCGCCAGCAGCCTAGACGGGACAGGGATCAACGAGCAGTACTTC.

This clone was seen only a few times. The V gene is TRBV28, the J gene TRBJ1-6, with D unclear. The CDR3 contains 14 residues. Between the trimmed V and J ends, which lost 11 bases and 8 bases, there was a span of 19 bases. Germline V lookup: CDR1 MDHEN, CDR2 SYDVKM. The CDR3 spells CAANSGEEHSPLHF. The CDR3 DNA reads TGTGCCGCCAATTCGGGAGAGGAGCATTCACCCCTCCACTTT.

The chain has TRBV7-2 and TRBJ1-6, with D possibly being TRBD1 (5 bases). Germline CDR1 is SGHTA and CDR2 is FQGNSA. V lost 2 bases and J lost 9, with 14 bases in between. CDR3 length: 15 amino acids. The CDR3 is CASSLLGQGSSPLHF. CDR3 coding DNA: TGTGCCAGCAGCTTATTGGGGCAGGGTTCTTCACCCCTCCACTTT. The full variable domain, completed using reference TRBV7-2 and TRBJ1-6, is GAGVSQSPSNKVTEKGKDVELRCDPISGHTALYWYRQSLGQGLEFLIYFQGNSAPDKSGLPSDRFSAERTGGSVSTLTIQRTQQEDSAVYLCASSLLGQGSSPLHFGNGTRLTVT.

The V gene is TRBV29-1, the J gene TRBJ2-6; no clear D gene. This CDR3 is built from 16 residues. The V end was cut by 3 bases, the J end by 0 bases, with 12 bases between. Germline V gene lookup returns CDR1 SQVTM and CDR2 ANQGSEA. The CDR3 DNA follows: TGCAGCGTTGACAGTCAGAATCCCTCTGGGGCCAACGTCCTGACTTTC. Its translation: CSVDSQNPSGANVLTF.

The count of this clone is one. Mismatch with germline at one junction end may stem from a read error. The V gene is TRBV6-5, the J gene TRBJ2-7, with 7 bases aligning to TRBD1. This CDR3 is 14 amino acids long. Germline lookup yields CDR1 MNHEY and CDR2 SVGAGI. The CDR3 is CTSSYSGGQREQYF. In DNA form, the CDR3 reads TGTACCAGCAGTTACTCAGGGGGACAGAGAGAGCAGTACTTC.

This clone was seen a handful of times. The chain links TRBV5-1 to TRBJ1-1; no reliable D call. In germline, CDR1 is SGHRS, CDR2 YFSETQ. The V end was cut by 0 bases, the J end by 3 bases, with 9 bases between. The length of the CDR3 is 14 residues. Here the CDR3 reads CASSLVGGDTEAFF. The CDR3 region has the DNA TGCGCCAGCAGCTTGGTCGGCGGGGACACTGAAGCTTTCTTT.

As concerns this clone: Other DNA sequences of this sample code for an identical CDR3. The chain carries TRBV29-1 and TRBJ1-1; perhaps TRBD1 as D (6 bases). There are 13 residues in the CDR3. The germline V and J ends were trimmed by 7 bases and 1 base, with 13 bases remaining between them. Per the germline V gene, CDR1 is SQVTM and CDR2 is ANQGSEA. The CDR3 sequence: CSAGRGGNTEAFF. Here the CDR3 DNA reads TGCAGCGCAGGGCGAGGGGGGAACACTGAAGCTTTCTTT. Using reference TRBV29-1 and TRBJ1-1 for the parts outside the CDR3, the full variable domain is SAVISQKPSRDICQRGTSLTIQCQVDSQVTMMFWYRQQPGQSLTLIATANQGSEATYESGFVIDKFPISRPNLTFSTLTVSNMSPEDSSIYLCSAGRGGNTEAFFGQGTRLTVV.

The CDR3 nucleotides read TGTGCCTGGGCCAGAGGAGGTTACGAGCAGTACTTC. Translation gives CAWARGGYEQYF. The chain uses TRBV30 and TRBJ2-7; D perhaps matches TRBD2 (5 bases). V was cut by 5 bases and J by 4 bases, with 12 bases left in between. This CDR3 is 12 amino acids long. From germline, CDR1 is GTSNPN and CDR2 SVGIG (reference sequence).

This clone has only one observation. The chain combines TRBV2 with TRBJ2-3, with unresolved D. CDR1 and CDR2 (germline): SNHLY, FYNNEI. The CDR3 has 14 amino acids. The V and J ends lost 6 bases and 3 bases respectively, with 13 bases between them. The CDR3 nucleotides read TGTGCCAGCAGGGCCCAGGCGACGACAGATACGCAGTATTTT. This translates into CASRAQATTDTQYF.

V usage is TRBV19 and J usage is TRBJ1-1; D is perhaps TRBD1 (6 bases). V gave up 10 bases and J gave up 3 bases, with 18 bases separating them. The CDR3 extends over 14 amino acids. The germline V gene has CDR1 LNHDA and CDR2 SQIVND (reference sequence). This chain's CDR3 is CATRQAPGDTEAFF. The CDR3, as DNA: TGTGCCACCAGACAGGCCCCTGGCGACACTGAAGCTTTCTTT.

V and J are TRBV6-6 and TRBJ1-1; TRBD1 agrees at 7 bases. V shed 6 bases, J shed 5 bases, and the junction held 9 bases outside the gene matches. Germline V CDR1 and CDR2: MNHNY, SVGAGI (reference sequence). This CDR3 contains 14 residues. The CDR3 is CASSFTGVWTEAFF. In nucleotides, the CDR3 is TGTGCCAGCAGCTTCACAGGGGTATGGACTGAAGCTTTCTTT.

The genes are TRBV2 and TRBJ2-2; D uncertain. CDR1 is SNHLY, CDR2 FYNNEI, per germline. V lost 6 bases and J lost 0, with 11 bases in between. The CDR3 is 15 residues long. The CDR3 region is CASRLLIANTGELFF. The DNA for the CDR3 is TGTGCCAGCAGACTTCTAATCGCGAACACCGGGGAGCTGTTTTTT. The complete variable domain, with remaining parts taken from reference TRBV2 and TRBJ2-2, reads EPEVTQTPSHQVTQMGQEVILRCVPISNHLYFYWYRQILGQKVEFLVSFYNNEISEKSEIFDDQFSVERPDGSNFTLKIRSTKLEDSAMYFCASRLLIANTGELFFGEGSRLTVL.

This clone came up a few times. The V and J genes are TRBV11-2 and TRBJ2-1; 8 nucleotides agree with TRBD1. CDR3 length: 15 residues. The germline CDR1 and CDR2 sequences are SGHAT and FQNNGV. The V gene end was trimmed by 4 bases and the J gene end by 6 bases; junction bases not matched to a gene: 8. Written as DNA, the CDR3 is TGTGCCAGCAGCTACACAGGGGGACTGGGCAATGAGCAGTTCTTC. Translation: CASSYTGGLGNEQFF.

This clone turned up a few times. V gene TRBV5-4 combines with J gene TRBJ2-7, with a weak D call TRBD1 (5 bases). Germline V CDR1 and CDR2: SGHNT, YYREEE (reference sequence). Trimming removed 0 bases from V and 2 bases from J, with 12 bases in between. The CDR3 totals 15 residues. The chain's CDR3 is CASSLDRTLAYEQYF. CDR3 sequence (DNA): TGTGCCAGCAGCTTGGATCGGACACTCGCCTACGAGCAGTACTTC.

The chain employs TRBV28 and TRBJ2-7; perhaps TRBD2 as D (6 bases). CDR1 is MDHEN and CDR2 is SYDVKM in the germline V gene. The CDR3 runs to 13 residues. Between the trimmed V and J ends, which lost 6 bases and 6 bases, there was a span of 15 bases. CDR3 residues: CASRRGVLVEQYF. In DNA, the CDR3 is TGTGCCAGCAGGCGGGGCGTTTTGGTCGAGCAGTACTTC.

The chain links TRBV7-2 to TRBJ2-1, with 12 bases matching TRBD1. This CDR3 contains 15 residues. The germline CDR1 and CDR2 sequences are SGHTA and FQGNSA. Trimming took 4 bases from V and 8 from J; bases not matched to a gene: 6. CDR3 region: CASSSGQGATDEQFF. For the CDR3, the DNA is TGTGCCAGCAGCTCGGGACAGGGGGCAACGGATGAGCAGTTCTTC. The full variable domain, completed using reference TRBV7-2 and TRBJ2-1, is GAGVSQSPSNKVTEKGKDVELRCDPISGHTALYWYRQSLGQGLEFLIYFQGNSAPDKSGLPSDRFSAERTGGSVSTLTIQRTQQEDSAVYLCASSSGQGATDEQFFGPGTRLTVL.

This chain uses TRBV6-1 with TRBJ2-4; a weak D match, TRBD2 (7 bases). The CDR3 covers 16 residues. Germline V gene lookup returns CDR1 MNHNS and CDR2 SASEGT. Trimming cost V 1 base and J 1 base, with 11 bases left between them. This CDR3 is CASSEGRGQAKNIQYF. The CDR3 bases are TGTGCCAGCAGTGAAGGGCGGGGGCAGGCCAAAAACATTCAGTACTTC.

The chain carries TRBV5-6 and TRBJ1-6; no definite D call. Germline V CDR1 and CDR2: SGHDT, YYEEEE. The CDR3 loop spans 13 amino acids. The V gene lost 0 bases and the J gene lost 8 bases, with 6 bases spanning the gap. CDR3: CASSLVADSPLHF. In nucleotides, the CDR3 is TGTGCCAGCAGCTTGGTAGCCGATTCACCCCTCCACTTT.